Below are 18 T cell receptor beta chains sequenced from a single sample in a study of cytomegalovirus exposure and HLA in healthy donors. Libraries were prepared by immunoSEQ multiplex PCR; TCRdb keeps only in-frame clonotypes and omits some of them. The table has under 250,000 clones, approximately 87% seen once. The specimen sequenced was PBMCs. The receptors derive from a young man in good health and CMV-seronegative.

The rearrangement links TRBV6-4 to TRBJ2-2; maybe TRBD2 (6 bases). Between the trimmed V and J ends, which lost 6 bases and 3 bases, there was a span of 11 bases. Germline CDR1 and CDR2: MRHNA and SNTAGT. The CDR3 spans 14 residues. The CDR3 DNA sequence: TGTGCCAGCAGAGGAGGGGCCTACACCGGGGAGCTGTTTTTT. It codes for CASRGGAYTGELFF.

CDR3 in DNA: TGTGCCAGCAGTTTGACAGGGAGGAGATGGGACTATGGCTACACCTTC. It is translated as CASSLTGRRWDYGYTF. This chain joins TRBV27 and TRBJ1-2; TRBD1 aligns across 7 bases. Trimming at V came to 3 bases and at J to 3 bases, leaving 10 bases not matched to a gene. The CDR3 has 16 residues. Germline lookup yields CDR1 MNHEY and CDR2 SMNVEV (reference sequence).

The CDR3 DNA reads TGTGCCTTATCAACAGGGTACGAGCAGTACTTC. Encoded protein: CALSTGYEQYF. The rearrangement joins TRBV30 to TRBJ2-7; D may be TRBD1 (6 bases). The CDR3 spans 11 residues. Looked up from germline, CDR1 is GTSNPN and CDR2 is SVGIG (reference sequence). V lost 7 bases and J 4 bases, leaving 11 bases between the germline ends.

This chain connects TRBV6-5 to TRBJ2-2, with D unresolved. Germline V CDR1 and CDR2: MNHEY, SVGAGI. The CDR3 runs 16 residues. Trimming pared 0 bases from V and 0 bases from J, leaving 8 bases between. CDR3 sequence: CASSYSPDTNTGELFF. The DNA for the CDR3 is TGTGCCAGCAGTTACTCGCCTGACACGAACACCGGGGAGCTGTTTTTT.

The chain links TRBV4-3 to TRBJ2-3; TRBD2 matches 10 bases. Germline V gives CDR1 LGHNA, CDR2 YSLEER. After removal of 1 base from V and 4 bases from J, the junction contained 8 bases not matched to a gene. There are 17 residues in the CDR3. The CDR3 sequence: CASSQGFKAGGPDTQYF. The CDR3 bases are TGCGCCAGCAGCCAAGGGTTTAAAGCGGGGGGGCCAGATACGCAGTATTTT.

The rearrangement links TRBV7-9 to TRBJ2-5, with 9 bases fitting TRBD1. The trim removed 6 bases at V and 5 bases at J, leaving 7 bases unmatched. The CDR3 runs 14 residues. CDR1 is SEHNR and CDR2 is FQNEAQ in the germline V gene (reference sequence). The CDR3 region is CASRPLTGGETQYF. The CDR3 nucleotides are TGTGCCAGCAGACCTTTGACAGGGGGGGAGACCCAGTACTTC.

The chain employs TRBV28 and TRBJ2-3, with 8 bases matching TRBD2. The CDR3 is 15 amino acids. Germline V CDR1 and CDR2: MDHEN, SYDVKM. J was trimmed by 2 bases and V by 10 bases; bases with no gene match: 11. The CDR3 here is CATGGSGEPTDTQYF. CDR3 sequence (DNA): TGTGCCACCGGGGGTAGCGGGGAGCCCACAGATACGCAGTATTTT.

V is TRBV7-8 and J is TRBJ1-5; D gene uncertain. CDR1 SGHVS and CDR2 FQNEAQ come from the germline V gene. The V end lost 0 bases, the J end lost 7 bases, and 7 bases lay between the germline ends. CDR3 length: 13 amino acids. CDR3: CASSLAGQQPQHF. In DNA, the CDR3 is TGTGCCAGCAGCTTAGCGGGCCAACAGCCCCAGCATTTT.

As regards this clone: This CDR3 is also generated by other DNA sequences in the sample. The V and J genes are TRBV4-1 and TRBJ1-5, with a weak D call TRBD1 (5 bases). CDR3 size: 15 residues. Germline V gene data show CDR1 as MGHRA and CDR2 as YSYEKL. The V end lost 0 bases, the J end lost 7 bases, and 13 bases lay between the germline ends. CDR3 loop: CASSQDPGLKQPQHF. The DNA for the CDR3 is TGCGCCAGCAGCCAAGATCCAGGGCTCAAGCAGCCCCAGCATTTT.

The chain joins TRBV30 to TRBJ2-3; TRBD2 might be the D (7 bases). The length of the CDR3 is 13 residues. The V end was cut by 8 bases, the J end by 6 bases, with 18 bases between. Germline V gene data show CDR1 as GTSNPN and CDR2 as SVGIG (reference sequence). The CDR3 DNA follows: TGTGCCCTATCCAGGGGAGGGTCGGATACGCAGTATTTT. Amino acids: CALSRGGSDTQYF.

The rearrangement links TRBV28 to TRBJ2-2; the D is unclear. The V end lost 6 bases, the J end lost 3 bases, and 11 bases lay between the germline ends. There are 14 residues in the CDR3. Germline V lookup: CDR1 MDHEN, CDR2 SYDVKM. CDR3 nucleotide sequence: TGTGCCAGCAGCATGAGCCGGGACACCGGGGAGCTGTTTTTT. Amino acids: CASSMSRDTGELFF.

The chain recombines TRBV5-1 with TRBJ1-4; TRBD1 matches at 8 bases. Germline V gene lookup returns CDR1 SGHRS and CDR2 YFSETQ. The CDR3 loop spans 14 amino acids. Unmatched junction bases numbered 3, after V lost 0 bases and J lost 8 bases. The CDR3 spells CASSLAGGLEKLFF. CDR3 DNA: TGCGCCAGCAGCTTGGCAGGGGGCCTCGAAAAACTGTTTTTT.

This rearrangement joins TRBV18 to TRBJ1-2; TRBD1 is a possible D gene (6 bases). V was clipped by 4 bases and J by 8 bases, with 14 bases between them. The germline CDR1 and CDR2 sequences are KGHSH and LQKENI. There are 13 residues in the CDR3. In nucleotides, the CDR3 is TGTGCCAGCTCACGTCGACAGGAAGGAGGCTACACCTTC. It is translated as CASSRRQEGGYTF.

This chain's CDR3 is CASSSDRTSGGAGYNEQFF. DNA of the CDR3: TGTGCCAGCAGTTCCGACCGTACTAGCGGGGGGGCCGGGTACAATGAGCAGTTCTTC. The gene calls are TRBV28 and TRBJ2-1, with 13 bases matching TRBD2. The J segment lost 4 bases and the V segment lost 4 bases, leaving 13 bases of the junction unmatched. The CDR3 length is 19 residues. From germline, CDR1 is MDHEN and CDR2 SYDVKM.

The rearrangement links TRBV15 to TRBJ1-4; 7 bases are shared with TRBD1. Germline V lookup: CDR1 LNHNV, CDR2 YYDKDF (reference sequence). CDR3 length equals 13 residues. With V trimmed by 8 bases and J by 4 bases, 4 bases remained unmatched. The CDR3 here is CATSGQRNEKLFF. CDR3 nucleotide sequence: TGTGCCACCTCGGGACAGCGTAATGAAAAACTGTTTTTT.

This clone has only one observation. The chain employs TRBV11-2 and TRBJ2-2, with D tentatively TRBD2 (5 bases). The CDR3 is 16 amino acids. Trimming shortened V by 2 bases and J by 6 bases, and 16 bases separated the two germline ends. Germline CDR1 and CDR2: SGHAT and FQNNGV. The CDR3 loop is CASSLSLGREAGELFF. CDR3 bases: TGTGCCAGCAGCTTATCTTTGGGGAGAGAGGCCGGGGAGCTGTTTTTT.

V gene TRBV14 combines with J gene TRBJ2-7; 7 bases match TRBD2. V shed 3 bases, J shed 0 bases, and the junction held 5 bases outside the gene matches. Germline CDR1 SGHDN, CDR2 FVKESK. There are 15 residues in the CDR3. The CDR3, as DNA: TGTGCCAGCAGCCAGTACCAGCGGGGCTCCTACGAGCAGTACTTC. Its translation is CASSQYQRGSYEQYF.

CDR3 nucleotides: TGTGCCAGCAGCTTGGCCCTAGCGGGAGTTCGGTTCTTC. It translates to CASSLALAGVRFF. The chain carries TRBV7-8 and TRBJ2-1, with 10 bases identical to TRBD2. CDR3 size: 13 residues. Germline CDR1 SGHVS, CDR2 FQNEAQ. The J segment lost 15 bases and the V segment lost 3 bases, leaving 8 bases of the junction unmatched.